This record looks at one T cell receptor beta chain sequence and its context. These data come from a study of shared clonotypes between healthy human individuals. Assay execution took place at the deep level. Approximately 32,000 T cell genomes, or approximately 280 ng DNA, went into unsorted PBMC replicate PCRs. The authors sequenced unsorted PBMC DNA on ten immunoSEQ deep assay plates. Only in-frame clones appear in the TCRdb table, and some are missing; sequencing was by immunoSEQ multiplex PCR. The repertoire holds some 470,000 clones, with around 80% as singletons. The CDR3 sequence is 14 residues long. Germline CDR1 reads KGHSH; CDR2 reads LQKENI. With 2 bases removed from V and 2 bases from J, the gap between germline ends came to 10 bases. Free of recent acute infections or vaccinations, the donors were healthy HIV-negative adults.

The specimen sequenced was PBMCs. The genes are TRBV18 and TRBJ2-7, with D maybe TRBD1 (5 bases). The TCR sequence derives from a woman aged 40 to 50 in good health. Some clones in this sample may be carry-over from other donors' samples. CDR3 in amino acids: CASSPLDNPYEQYF. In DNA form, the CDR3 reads TGTGCCAGCTCACCATTGGACAACCCCTACGAGCAGTACTTC. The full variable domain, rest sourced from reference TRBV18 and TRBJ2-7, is NAGVMQNPRHLVRRRGQEARLRCSPMKGHSHVYWYRQLPEEGLKFMVYLQKENIIDESGMPKERFSAEFPKEGPSILRIQQVVRGDSAAYFCASSPLDNPYEQYFGPGTRLTVT.